These 13 T cell receptor beta chains were sequenced from one sample in a study of T cells in women clearing cervical HPV infection. This table comes from immunoSEQ multiplex PCR, and its TCRdb copy is limited to in-frame clones, with some not included. The sample data list approximately 16,000 clones. The specimen was blood buffy coat. These receptor sequences come from a woman between 18 and 70 years old with a cervical HPV16 infection that either progressed to CIN3+ or cleared (not recorded which).

To note about this clone: Coverage ceases 3 residues before the CDR3 finishes, and the germline J gene fills in the end. The chain recombines TRBV28 with TRBJ1-3; D is possibly TRBD1 (5 bases). Germline CDR1 is MDHEN and CDR2 is SYDVKM. Trimming took off 4 bases at V and 1 base at J, with 14 bases between the two ends. The CDR3 length is 16 residues. CDR3 DNA, as far as it was read: TGTGCCAGCAGTTCCCCCCAGGGAGCGTCTGGAAACACC. Translated, it gives CASSSPQGASGNT. The entire CDR3 protein reads CASSSPQGASGNTIYF.

On this clone: Read sequence stops 3 residues before the CDR3 end, and the germline J gene provides the missing end. V usage is TRBV2 and J usage is TRBJ1-2, with D unclear. The V end was cut by 8 bases, the J end by 4 bases, with 8 bases between. The CDR3 totals 11 residues. Germline lookup yields CDR1 SNHLY and CDR2 FYNNEI. The sequenced part of the CDR3 DNA is TGTGCCAGCGAGCTGATCTATGGC. Amino acids: CASELIYG. From start to end, the CDR3 is CASELIYGYTF.

CDR3 loop: CASSQRGGAANEKLFF. The CDR3 DNA, read in part, is TGTGCCAGCAGCCAACGGGGGGGAGCAGCTAATGAAAAA. J is TRBJ1-4 and V is TRBV3-1 (or the pseudogene TRBV3-2); maybe TRBD1 (5 bases). The CDR3 end falls 3 residues outside the read, so it is completed with the germline J gene. The CDR3 covers 16 residues. Germline V gene sequence: CDR1 LGHDT, CDR2 YNNKEL (reference sequence). Trimming shortened V by 2 bases and J by 3 bases, and 13 bases separated the two germline ends.

Partial CDR3 DNA: TGTGCCAGCAGCTTGTCTAAGTGGAACACTGAA. Protein sequence: CASSLSKWNTE. The whole CDR3 reads CASSLSKWNTEAFF. This sequence joins TRBV5-6 and TRBJ1-1; D is unresolved. Sequencing ends 3 residues short of the CDR3 end; the germline J gene provides the rest. Between the trimmed V and J ends, which lost 1 base and 1 base, there was a span of 8 bases. CDR3 length: 14 amino acids. Germline CDR1 reads SGHDT; CDR2 reads YYEEEE.

Note on this clone: The read terminates 3 residues ahead of where the CDR3 ends, so the germline J gene completes it. This chain links TRBV28 with TRBJ2-3; 8 nucleotides align to TRBD2. CDR1 MDHEN and CDR2 SYDVKM come from the germline V gene. The CDR3 contains 14 residues. The trim removed 3 bases at V and 3 bases at J, leaving 2 bases unmatched. The sequenced CDR3 bases are TGTGCCAGCAGTTTTGTAGCGGGGACAGATACG. This gives the protein CASSFVAGTDT. The entire CDR3 protein is CASSFVAGTDTQYF.

Comments on this clone: The read comes to an end 3 residues before the CDR3 does, leaving the germline J gene to fill in the end. This rearrangement joins TRBV28 to TRBJ2-7; 9 bases are shared with TRBD1. J lost 2 bases, V lost 6 bases, and 20 bases had no gene match. The CDR3 extends over 19 amino acids. In germline, CDR1 is MDHEN, CDR2 SYDVKM. The CDR3 sequence: CASRRPSGGTGRSTYEQYF. The CDR3 bases that were read are TGTGCCAGCAGACGACCCTCCGGAGGGACAGGGAGGTCGACCTACGAG. Variable domain in full (rest from reference TRBV28 and TRBJ2-7): DVKVTQSSRYLVKRTGEKVFLECVQDMDHENMFWYRQDPGLGLRLIYFSYDVKMKEKGDIPEGYSVSREKKERFSLILESASTNQTSMYLCASRRPSGGTGRSTYEQYFGPGTRLTVT.

As concerns this clone: The CDR3 goes on 3 residues after the read ends, and that part is filled in from the germline J gene. The chain carries TRBV27 and TRBJ2-7; 7 nucleotides align to TRBD1. This CDR3 contains 16 residues. Germline CDR1 MNHEY, CDR2 SMNVEV (reference sequence). V shed 6 bases, J shed 1 base, and the junction held 12 bases outside the gene matches. The CDR3 reads CASRPLTGASSYEQYF. CDR3 DNA (partial): TGTGCCAGCAGACCCCTTACAGGGGCGTCGTCCTACGAG.

On this clone itself: The observed sequence ends 3 residues before the CDR3 terminus, with the missing tail filled in from the germline J gene. The chain joins TRBV7-9 to TRBJ2-5, with 10 bases that match TRBD2. V shed 4 bases, J shed 3 bases, and the junction held 2 bases outside the gene matches. This CDR3 is 14 amino acids long. Germline-derived CDR1 and CDR2 are SEHNR and FQNEAQ (reference sequence). The CDR3 here is CASSSLAGEETQYF. CDR3 DNA (partial): TGTGCCAGCAGCTCTCTAGCGGGGGAAGAGACC.

Notes on this clone: The CDR3 extends 3 residues past the end of the read, so its final part is completed from the germline J gene. The rearrangement links TRBV28 to TRBJ1-1; perhaps TRBD1 as D (5 bases). Germline assignment: CDR1 MDHEN and CDR2 SYDVKM. There are 13 residues in the CDR3. V dropped 6 bases and J dropped 3 bases, with 11 bases sitting between them. CDR3 DNA, as far as it was read: TGTGCCAGCAGCCCAGGGAGGTACACTGAA. This sequence encodes CASSPGRYTE. The entire CDR3 reads CASSPGRYTEAFF.

On this clone: Sequencing ends 3 residues short of the CDR3 end; the germline J gene provides the rest. The rearrangement links TRBV19 to TRBJ1-5; no firm D call. CDR3 length equals 15 residues. Germline V gene data show CDR1 as LNHDA and CDR2 as SQIVND (reference sequence). Deletions cut 5 bases from V and 2 bases from J, with 13 bases between. The DNA read from the CDR3 is TGTGCCAGTAGTTATGCCGCGGGTGGCAATCAGCCC. Translation gives CASSYAAGGNQP. The complete CDR3 reads CASSYAAGGNQPQHF.

Frequency places this clone as medium-sized. Read data end 3 residues before the CDR3 end; the end is taken from the germline J gene. The rearrangement links TRBV18 to TRBJ1-4, with TRBD1 as a possible D gene (5 bases). Germline V gene sequence: CDR1 KGHSH, CDR2 LQKENI. The germline V and J ends were trimmed by 4 bases and 4 bases, with 13 bases remaining between them. The CDR3 covers 15 residues. CDR3 bases read: TGTGCCAGCTCACTCCCGGGGGGAAGTAATGAAAAA. Its translation is CASSLPGGSNEK. Given in full, the CDR3 is CASSLPGGSNEKLFF.

For this clone: The sequenced fragment ends 3 residues before the CDR3 boundary, so the rest is inferred from the germline J gene. The genes are TRBV7-6 and TRBJ1-2, with unresolved D. V lost 5 bases to trimming and J lost 4 bases, with 20 bases between them. Per germline, CDR1 SGHVS and CDR2 FNYEAQ. The CDR3 has 16 amino acids. The covered CDR3 bases are TGTGCCAGCAGCCATCTTACCAGCCAGCGTCCCTATGGC. Translated, it gives CASSHLTSQRPYG. The whole CDR3 protein is CASSHLTSQRPYGYTF.

Details on this clone: Sequencing ends 3 residues short of the CDR3 end; the germline J gene provides the rest. The gene calls are TRBV5-6 and TRBJ2-1; 9 bases line up with TRBD2. The CDR3 totals 13 residues. V was clipped by 6 bases and J by 7 bases; unmatched bases: 5. The germline V gene encodes CDR1 SGHDT and CDR2 YYEEEE. CDR3 protein: CASKPRGGNEQFF. The part of the CDR3 DNA that was read is TGTGCCAGCAAGCCGCGGGGGGGTAATGAG.